Listed below are T cell receptor beta chains from one sample, sequenced in a study of identical twins. TCRdb recomputed calls from the 5' RACE reads with MiXCR, one row per CDR3 protein. Here the sample spans around 1.7 million distinct CDR3 sequences, about 30% being singletons. What was sequenced was cord blood. Receptors were obtained from a newborn girl in good health. Both conserved end residues are part of each CDR3. The D gene is left open where the match is weak. Not every row has a clone size; where given, it reads once, few, many or a size class.

size	V	length	D	J	CDR3	DNA
few	TRBV5-1	14	.	TRBJ2-5	CASSFTTRAETQYF	TGCGCCAGCAGCTTTACCACTAGGGCAGAGACCCAGTACTTC
.	TRBV20-1	14	TRBD1	TRBJ1-6	CSARVQGAGSPLHF	TGCAGTGCTAGAGTGCAGGGGGCAGGTTCACCCCTCCACTTT
many	TRBV3-1	14	.	TRBJ2-3	CASSQALGVDTQYF	TGTGCCAGCAGCCAAGCGCTAGGGGTCGATACGCAGTATTTT
.	TRBV6-4	16	.	TRBJ2-1	CASSDSGGLPYNEQFF	TGTGCCAGCAGTGACTCCGGGGGGCTACCCTACAATGAGCAGTTCTTC
.	TRBV4-2	16	TRBD2	TRBJ2-7	CASSQDTSGRAYEQYF	TGCGCCAGCAGCCAAGATACTAGCGGGAGGGCCTACGAGCAGTACTTC
.	TRBV14	15	TRBD2	TRBJ2-5	CASSQNKYGGSEQYF	TGTGCCAGCAGCCAAAATAAGTATGGCGGGAGTGAGCAGTACTTC
.	TRBV29-1	13	TRBD1	TRBJ2-7	CSVVDRGGYEQYF	TGCAGCGTTGTGGACAGGGGCGGCTACGAGCAGTACTTC
once	TRBV3-1	13	.	TRBJ2-3	CAGSLDPLDTQYF	TGTGCCGGTTCCTTGGACCCCCTAGATACGCAGTATTTT
.	TRBV4-1	14	.	TRBJ1-6	CASSQETLDSPLHF	TGCGCCAGCAGCCAAGAGACCCTGGATTCACCCCTCCACTTT
few	TRBV12-3/TRBV12-4	15	TRBD1	TRBJ1-5	CASSNTGGKTQPQHF	TGTGCCAGCAGCAACACAGGGGGGAAGACTCAGCCCCAGCATTTT
.	TRBV5-5	18	TRBD1	TRBJ1-2	CASSLAPTGGGYNYGYTF	TGTGCCAGCAGCTTGGCCCCGACAGGAGGGGGCTACAACTATGGCTACACCTTC
.	TRBV20-1	12	.	TRBJ1-2	CSASPPAYGYTF	TGCAGTGCTTCCCCGCCGGCCTATGGCTACACCTTC
many	TRBV21-1	13	.	TRBJ1-2	CASSHRRPYGYTF	TGTGCCAGCAGCCACCGGAGACCCTATGGCTACACCTTC
.	TRBV12-3/TRBV12-4	16	.	TRBJ1-2	CASSPLGATGAVGYTF	TGTGCCAGCAGTCCCCTGGGGGCGACAGGAGCGGTTGGCTACACCTTC
.	TRBV13	15	TRBD2	TRBJ2-5	CASTSLAGGLNEQYF	TGTGCCAGCACCTCACTAGCGGGGGGGCTGAATGAGCAGTACTTC
.	TRBV24-1	13	TRBD1	TRBJ2-3	CATGTGVGDTQYF	TGTGCCACCGGGACAGGGGTCGGGGATACGCAGTATTTT
.	TRBV7-9	16	TRBD1	TRBJ2-3	CASSLVRRGQADTQYF	TGTGCCAGCAGCTTAGTACGCAGGGGGCAAGCAGATACGCAGTATTTT
.	TRBV2	14	.	TRBJ1-2	CASSERALNYGYTF	TGTGCCAGCAGTGAAAGGGCACTTAACTATGGCTACACCTTC
.	TRBV3-1	16	.	TRBJ2-7	CASTPGQAFSSYEQYF	TGTGCCAGCACACCAGGTCAGGCATTCAGCTCCTACGAGCAGTACTTC
many	TRBV7-2	15	.	TRBJ1-6	CASSLVGTGNSPLHF	TGTGCCAGCAGCTTAGTCGGGACGGGTAATTCACCCCTCCACTTT
.	TRBV29-1	12	.	TRBJ1-2	CGVGGFNYGYTF	TGCGGCGTTGGTGGGTTTAACTATGGCTACACCTTC
.	TRBV7-2	18	TRBD2	TRBJ2-3	CASRTKGLAGISTDTQYF	TGTGCCAGCAGAACTAAAGGATTAGCGGGAATAAGCACAGATACGCAGTATTTT
few	TRBV7-2	19	TRBD2	TRBJ2-1	CASSLVLALALSSYNEQFF	TGTGCCAGCAGCTTAGTGTTAGCACTAGCGCTGAGCTCCTACAATGAGCAGTTCTTC
.	TRBV12-3/TRBV12-4	15	TRBD1	TRBJ2-1	CASSFWDSLDNEQFF	TGTGCCAGCAGTTTTTGGGACAGCCTAGACAATGAGCAGTTCTTC
.	TRBV20-1	15	.	TRBJ2-4	CSARKPGTAKNIQYF	TGCAGTGCTAGAAAACCCGGGACAGCCAAAAACATTCAGTACTTC
few	TRBV11-2	14	.	TRBJ2-7	CASSLTPRSYEQYF	TGTGCCAGCAGCTTAACCCCCCGCTCCTACGAGCAGTACTTC
.	TRBV6-5	14	.	TRBJ1-2	CASSRSSSLGGYTF	TGTGCCAGCAGTCGGTCGAGTTCCCTAGGTGGCTACACCTTC
.	TRBV2	13	TRBD1	TRBJ2-7	CATKGTGLFRQYF	TGTGCCACCAAGGGGACAGGTTTGTTTAGGCAGTACTTC
few	TRBV20-1	14	.	TRBJ2-1	CSALGPSSYNEQFF	TGCAGTGCGCTGGGCCCCAGCTCCTACAATGAGCAGTTCTTC
.	TRBV20-1	14	TRBD1	TRBJ2-1	CSAQGQGLPYEQFF	TGCAGTGCGCAGGGACAGGGGCTACCCTACGAGCAGTTCTTC
few	TRBV20-1	15	TRBD2	TRBJ2-1	CSAPKGLALNNEQFF	TGCAGTGCCCCAAAAGGACTAGCCTTAAACAATGAGCAGTTCTTC
many	TRBV21-1	13	.	TRBJ2-5	CASTWGHQETQYF	TGTGCCAGCACGTGGGGACACCAAGAGACCCAGTACTTC
once	TRBV6-1	14	.	TRBJ2-7	CASSPRLSTFEQYF	TGTGCCAGCAGTCCCCGACTAAGCACCTTCGAGCAGTACTTC
.	TRBV29-1	13	TRBD1	TRBJ2-7	CSVGQGVFYEQYF	TGCAGCGTTGGACAGGGTGTTTTTTACGAGCAGTACTTC
.	TRBV6-5	14	.	TRBJ2-5	CASSYSAGGETQYF	TGTGCCAGCAGTTACTCGGCAGGGGGGGAGACCCAGTACTTC
.	TRBV20-1	16	TRBD2	TRBJ2-3	CSANPGTSGRSDTQYF	TGCAGTGCAAACCCCGGGACTAGCGGGAGGTCGGATACGCAGTATTTT
.	TRBV7-2	16	.	TRBJ2-2	CASSLAGGARTGELFF	TGTGCCAGCAGCTTAGCCGGCGGGGCTAGGACCGGGGAGCTGTTTTTT
.	TRBV4-2	16	TRBD2	TRBJ2-2	CASSLPSGIDTGELFF	TGTGCCAGCAGCCTCCCTAGCGGGATCGACACCGGGGAGCTGTTTTTT
.	TRBV20-1	15	.	TRBJ1-4	CSAHKVGRDQEKLFF	TGCAGTGCTCACAAGGTGGGGAGGGATCAGGAAAAACTGTTTTTT
once	TRBV24-1	15	.	TRBJ2-7	CATSATSRTSYEQYF	TGTGCCACCAGTGCCACTAGTAGGACATCCTACGAGCAGTACTTC
few	TRBV2	11	.	TRBJ2-3	CANRDTDTQYF	TGTGCCAACCGGGACACAGATACGCAGTATTTT
.	TRBV4-1	15	TRBD1	TRBJ2-4	CASSQPSRDRAIQYF	TGCGCCAGCAGCCAACCTTCTCGGGACAGGGCCATTCAGTACTTC
.	TRBV30	14	TRBD2	TRBJ2-5	CALGTSGRGETQYF	TGTGCCTTGGGGACTAGCGGGAGGGGGGAGACCCAGTACTTC
few	TRBV6-6	12	.	TRBJ1-5	CVKQGLDQPQHF	TGTGTCAAGCAGGGGCTCGATCAGCCCCAGCATTTT
many	TRBV12-3/TRBV12-4	14	TRBD1	TRBJ2-7	CASSFRDRRYEQYF	TGTGCCAGCAGTTTCCGGGACAGGAGGTACGAGCAGTACTTC